The following is a T cell receptor beta chain sequence with its context. Its target is not known. This record belongs to a study of T-cell reconstitution after alpha-beta-depleted transplantation in children. Study-wide findings and caveats: Reportedly, roughly two months post-transplant, alpha-beta T cells arose from several hundred expanded graft clones.

Preparation of the TCRbeta library was carried out with unique molecular identifiers. TCRdb called the PCR reads again in MiXCR, with one record for every CDR3 protein. The sample lists roughly 400,000 distinct CDR3 sequences, about 45% occurring once. The V and J ends lost 8 bases and 7 bases respectively, with 8 bases between them. Germline V CDR1 and CDR2: LGHNA, YNFKEQ. The CDR3 sequence is 11 residues long. The clonotype was recovered from a girl aged 2-10 years with aplastic anemia, due to receive a stem cell transplant. The rearrangement uses TRBV4-2 and TRBJ2-2, with a weak D call TRBD1 (5 bases). The sequences come from PBMCs, collected before TCRalphabeta/CD19-depleted stem cell transplant. As DNA, the CDR3 is TGTGCCAGCGACAGCCGCGGGGAGCTGTTTTTT. Protein: CASDSRGELFF.